This T cell receptor beta chain was sequenced in a study of T cell clones after liver transplantation. Repertoires were generated with immunoSEQ multiplex PCR, while TCRdb's copy carries only in-frame clones and drops some. Here the sample spans approximately 65,000 clones, approximately 92% being singletons. The V end was cut by 2 bases, the J end by 7 bases, with 8 bases between. The CDR3 consists of 12 residues. CDR1 SGHNT and CDR2 YENEEA come from the germline V gene. This chain links TRBV11-3 with TRBJ1-1, with unresolved D. The source material was CD4+ T cells from blood, sampled around 25 months after liver transplant. The TCR was taken from a human patient who received a liver transplant. Some T cells may possibly be graft donor cells. DNA of the CDR3: TGTGCCAGCAGCTTACCCGGAGGTGAAGCTTTCTTT. This codes for CASSLPGGEAFF.